This TCR beta chain came from a study of T cells expressing NK-cell markers. CDR1 is SGHRS, CDR2 YFSETQ, per germline. This CDR3 region has 16 residues. Of note for this clonotype: Its cognate antigen is unknown.

TCRdb re-called the 5' RACE reads and shows each CDR3 protein once, DNA omitted. The sample has approximately 110,000 distinct CDR3 sequences. Study conclusions and caveats: The same clonotypes also predominated in the CD3+CD56-NKG2C+ fraction of a few donors.

The specimen was blood T cells: a sorted CD56 or NKG2C T cell subset, CD4+ or CD8+ T cells, or bulk PBMC T cells (not recorded which). The sequence was obtained from a woman aged 18 to 69 in good health. The chain combines TRBV5-1 with TRBJ2-1; the D gene TCRdb calls, TRBD1, cannot be checked with no DNA. CDR3 region: CASSADRVVLYDEQFF.